The present T cell receptor beta chain was sequenced within a study of shared clonotypes between healthy human individuals. At the level of the study: Each donor's CD8 memory used one plate, CD8 naive two, each CD4 subset three.

Healthy adults negative for HIV, lacking recent acute infections or vaccinations, served as donors. Trimming cost V 4 bases and J 4 bases, with 8 bases left between them. In germline, CDR1 is KGHSH, CDR2 LQKENI. The CDR3 loop spans 13 amino acids. Clones were read by immunoSEQ multiplex PCR, and TCRdb kept only the in-frame ones, dropping some. This table has more than 550,000 clones, approximately 77% appearing once. Sequences were obtained from memory CD4+ T cells sorted from blood. Stated subset: CD45RA-negative fraction. This chain uses TRBV18 with TRBJ1-5; D is unclear. The clonotype comes from a woman aged 25 to 39 in good health. The CDR3 DNA sequence: TGTGCCAGCTCACTTGGCAGAAATCAGCCCCAGCATTTT. It codes for CASSLGRNQPQHF.